This T cell receptor (beta chain) was identified in a study of cytomegalovirus exposure and HLA in healthy donors. Clones were read by immunoSEQ multiplex PCR, and TCRdb kept only the in-frame ones, dropping some. Counted here are tens of thousands of clones, over 85% occurring once; the ten biggest clones make up 1% to 1.4%. This clone showed up just a few times. Its antigen remains unidentified. Study-level points and caveats: 164 TCR beta chains were listed as cytomegalovirus-associated. There were three CMV-associated chains whose specificity for CMV antigens was confirmed in vitro. Diagnosis of cytomegalovirus status made by the classifier reportedly showed high specificity and sensitivity.

V trimming: 2 bases; J trimming: 2 bases; junction bases outside the gene matches: 6. The CDR3 consists of 15 residues. CDR1 and CDR2 from the germline V gene are MNHEY and SMNVEV (reference sequence). This clonotype originated in a woman aged 25 to 45 in good health and CMV-seropositive. Material: PBMCs. V and J are TRBV27 and TRBJ2-7; 7 nucleotides line up with TRBD2. CDR3 in DNA: TGTGCCAGCAGTTTACGGCGGGAGCCCCCCTACGAGCAGTACTTC. Translating it yields CASSLRREPPYEQYF.